This T cell receptor beta chain was observed in a study of cytomegalovirus exposure and HLA in healthy donors. Study results and limitations: CMV serostatus was the sole immune exposure data available.

V shed 3 bases and J shed 7 bases, with 9 bases lying between them. The CDR3 covers 13 residues. CDR1 is MNHEY, CDR2 SMNVEV, per germline (reference sequence). This clone was picked up one time. Its specificity is unknown. These donors, healthy bone marrow donors, were studied. PCR involved 60 Vbeta and 13 Jbeta primers. Generated by immunoSEQ multiplex PCR, the TCRdb table keeps only in-frame clones and is missing some. The sample has 150,000 to 200,000 clones; about four fifths are singletons. The chain couples TRBV27 to TRBJ2-2; possible D gene TRBD2, 6 bases. The TCR was taken from a man aged 50 or older in good health and CMV-seropositive. What was sequenced was PBMCs. DNA of the CDR3: TGTGCCAGCAGTTTCCGACTAGGCGGGGAGCTGTTTTTT. The encoded protein is CASSFRLGGELFF.